The clone carrying this TCR beta chain was recorded a few times. Germline loops: CDR1 SGHTA, CDR2 FQGNSA. There are 15 residues in the CDR3. The V and J ends lost 5 bases and 3 bases respectively, with 17 bases between them. The repertoire was sequenced with immunoSEQ multiplex PCR; TCRdb's copy has only in-frame clones and lacks some. The table has about 180,000 clones, about 81% seen once. While infection was still active, Seattle patients were enrolled and then followed longitudinally. The sample belongs to a study of blood T cell repertoires in COVID-19. Study overall: Samples representing acute and convalescent COVID-19 were sourced from the United States, Italy and Spain. PBMCs, B-cell-depleted T cells, or T cells provided the cDNA or gDNA that made up the material.

This TCR was sampled from a woman older than 75 with COVID-19, enrolled during active disease. The sequencing input was peripheral blood. V is TRBV7-2 and J is TRBJ2-7, with D possibly matching TRBD2 (7 bases). CDR3 in amino acids: CASSPRGGRDYEQYF. CDR3 sequence (DNA): TGTGCCAGCAGCCCTAGAGGGGGGAGGGACTACGAGCAGTACTTC.